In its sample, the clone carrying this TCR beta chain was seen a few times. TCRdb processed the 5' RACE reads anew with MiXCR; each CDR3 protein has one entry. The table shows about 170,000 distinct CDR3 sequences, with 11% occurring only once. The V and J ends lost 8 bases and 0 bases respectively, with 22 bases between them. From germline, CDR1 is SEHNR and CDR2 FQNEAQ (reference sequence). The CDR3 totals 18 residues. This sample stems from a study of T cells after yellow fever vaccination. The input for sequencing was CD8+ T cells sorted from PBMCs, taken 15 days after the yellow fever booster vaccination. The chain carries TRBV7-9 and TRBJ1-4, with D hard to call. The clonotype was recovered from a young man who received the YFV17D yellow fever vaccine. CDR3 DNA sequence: TGTGCCAGCGCGTTCGAATGGCAGACATTTGCAACTAATGAAAAACTGTTTTTT. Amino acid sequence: CASAFEWQTFATNEKLFF. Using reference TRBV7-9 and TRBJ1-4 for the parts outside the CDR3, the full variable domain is DTGVSQNPRHKITKRGQNVTFRCDPISEHNRLYWYRQTLGQGPEFLTYFQNEAQLEKSRLLSDRFSAERPKGSFSTLEIQRTEQGDSAMYLCASAFEWQTFATNEKLFFGSGTQLSVL.